This T cell receptor (beta chain) was documented in a study of CD8+CD57+ T cells in acquired aplastic anemia. TCR beta VDJ and CDR3 profiles were obtained from a genomic DNA template. One entry per CDR3 protein results from TCRdb running MiXCR on the reads. The sample records more than 250,000 distinct CDR3 sequences, 55% to 65% being singletons. This TCR came from a human donor with severe aplastic anemia or a healthy control (not recorded which). The sequencing sample was made of sorted CD4+, CD8+, or CD8+CD57+ T cells (not recorded which) from PBMCs.

The CDR3 sequence is CASSGQGPNSPLHF. CDR3 nucleotides: TGTGCCAGCAGTGGACAGGGGCCTAATTCACCCCTCCACTTT. The chain uses TRBV2 and TRBJ1-6; 8 bases align to TRBD1. This CDR3 contains 14 residues. V was pared by 4 bases and J by 6 bases, with 2 bases of the junction left unmatched. Looked up from germline, CDR1 is SNHLY and CDR2 is FYNNEI.